What follows are 9 T cell receptor beta chains derived from one specimen sequenced in a study of shared clonotypes between healthy human individuals. Sequenced by immunoSEQ multiplex PCR; TCRdb stores in-frame clones only, minus some. The data hold 2 million to 3 million clones, with 80% to 95% observed a single time. The sequenced sample was naive CD4+ T cells from PBMCs. As for subset: CD45RA+ positively selected. All receptors derive from a man younger than 35 in good health. Some clones in this sample may be carry-over from other donors' samples.

The chain carries TRBV11-2 and TRBJ1-3; D gene unclear. The CDR3 contains 13 residues. The V gene lost 3 bases and the J gene lost 0 bases, with 3 bases spanning the gap. Germline loops: CDR1 SGHAT, CDR2 FQNNGV. CDR3 coding DNA: TGTGCCAGCAGCTTTGACTCTGGAAACACCATATATTTT. As protein: CASSFDSGNTIYF.

In nucleotides, the CDR3 is TGTGCCAGCAGTTGGGACCACCGGCGGACTGAGCAGTTCTTC. Translating it yields CASSWDHRRTEQFF. The chain joins TRBV27 to TRBJ2-1, with D possibly being TRBD1 or TRBD2 (5 bases each). This CDR3 is 14 amino acids long. CDR1 MNHEY and CDR2 SMNVEV come from the germline V gene (reference sequence). Trimming took 4 bases from V and 9 from J, leaving 16 bases between them.

This clone has just a few counts. V and J are TRBV2 and TRBJ1-1; no clear D. Germline V CDR1 and CDR2: SNHLY, FYNNEI. The CDR3 runs 11 residues. The germline V and J ends were trimmed by 6 bases and 8 bases, with 10 bases remaining between them. The CDR3: CASSLSGEAFF. The CDR3 DNA is TGTGCCAGCAGCTTAAGTGGGGAAGCTTTCTTT.

The chain's CDR3 is CATSSKQGGGETQYF. CDR3 sequence (DNA): TGTGCCACCAGCAGTAAACAGGGGGGAGGAGAGACCCAGTACTTC. The genes are TRBV15 and TRBJ2-5, with 8 bases that match TRBD1. V shed 3 bases and J 4 bases; nucleotides not matched to a gene: 7. Germline V gene data show CDR1 as LNHNV and CDR2 as YYDKDF (reference sequence). This CDR3 contains 15 residues.

This sequence joins TRBV9 and TRBJ2-7, with D possibly matching TRBD2 (6 bases). This CDR3 is 16 amino acids long. In germline, CDR1 is SGDLS, CDR2 YYNGEE. The V end lost 0 bases, the J end lost 0 bases, and 13 bases lay between the germline ends. Here the CDR3 DNA reads TGTGCCAGCAGCGTAGGGGTCGGGGGTCCCTCCTACGAGCAGTACTTC. As protein: CASSVGVGGPSYEQYF.

This chain links TRBV18 with TRBJ2-7; D is unclear. Germline V lookup: CDR1 KGHSH, CDR2 LQKENI. The CDR3 totals 13 residues. The germline V and J ends were trimmed by 6 bases and 5 bases, with 14 bases remaining between them. The CDR3 DNA is TGTGCCAGCTCGCCCGGGCGCATAAACGAGCAGTACTTC. This codes for CASSPGRINEQYF.

The gene calls are TRBV5-4 and TRBJ1-1, with D perhaps matching TRBD1 (6 bases). The CDR3 contains 12 residues. The germline V and J ends were trimmed by 2 bases and 8 bases, with 10 bases remaining between them. Germline CDR1 and CDR2: SGHNT and YYREEE (reference sequence). CDR3 amino acids: CASSFGGREAFF. Written as DNA, the CDR3 is TGTGCCAGCAGCTTTGGGGGGCGCGAAGCTTTCTTT.

The rearrangement joins TRBV5-1 to TRBJ2-5, with D perhaps assigned TRBD1 or TRBD2 (5 bases each). The CDR3 has 16 residues. The germline V and J ends were trimmed by 4 bases and 1 base, with 17 bases remaining between them. The germline V gene has CDR1 SGHRS and CDR2 YFSETQ. CDR3 protein: CASSPARAGSQETQYF. CDR3 in DNA: TGCGCCAGCAGCCCGGCCCGGGCAGGGAGCCAAGAGACCCAGTACTTC.

This clone was observed once. An end of the junction does not agree with germline; a read error may underlie this. This chain connects TRBV5-1 to TRBJ2-2; TRBD2 agrees at 9 bases. The CDR3 spans 19 residues. CDR1 is SGHRS and CDR2 is YFSETQ in the germline V gene. The CDR3 DNA reads as TGCGCCAGCAACTTGTTGGTGACTAGCGGTCTGGGGGACACCGGGGAGCTGTTTTTT. It yields the protein CASNLLVTSGLGDTGELFF. The full variable domain, completed using reference TRBV5-1 and TRBJ2-2, is KAGVTQTPRYLIKTRGQQVTLSCSPISGHRSVSWYQQTPGQGLQFLFEYFSETQRNKGNFPGRFSGRQFSNSRSEMNVSTLELGDSALYLCASNLLVTSGLGDTGELFFGEGSRLTVL.